This T cell receptor (beta chain) appears in the sequencing data of a study of cytomegalovirus exposure and HLA in healthy donors. Background on the study: Clustering assigned 70% to 85% of the roughly 400 genotyped donors to the Caucasian-associated ancestry cluster.

Study-level findings and limits: Trimming of TCR beta V- and J-genes showed a link, identified in a later analysis, to a missense DCLRE1C variant. Under in vitro conditions, a few CMV-associated chains were confirmed as specific for CMV antigens. What a later analysis reportedly showed was that an Asian-associated ancestry cluster had fewer N-insertions than the approximately 670-donor mean.

About this clone itself: Antigen unknown.

Vbeta (60) and Jbeta (13) primers were used in the PCR. Profiled with immunoSEQ multiplex PCR; TCRdb holds only in-frame clones, not every one. The sample has about 73,000 clones, about 68% seen once. This TCR was sampled from a woman aged 50 to 65 in good health and CMV-seropositive. Specimen: PBMCs.

The CDR3 DNA reads TGTGCCAGCACGGGATATAGCAATCAGCCCCAGCATTTT. It encodes CASTGYSNQPQHF. The gene calls are TRBV6-1 and TRBJ1-5, with D unclear. V was pared by 7 bases and J by 0 bases, with 7 bases between. The CDR3 runs 13 residues. The germline V gene has CDR1 MNHNS and CDR2 SASEGT.